This TCR beta chain was sequenced in a study of OX40 agonist ivuxolimab in advanced cancers. Whole-study context: Each dose-escalation patient presented with hepatocellular carcinoma, melanoma, renal cell or head and neck cancer. Study-level findings and limits: Expanded clones belonging to CD8+ T cells outnumbered, on average, those of CD4+. Among the lowest peripheral clonal expansion occurred in 0.1-3.0 mg/kg partial responders.

The sampling schedule covered blood at baseline, cycle 4 day 1, and cycle 7 day 1. This clone came up once. Its antigen is still unknown. The CDR3 has 15 amino acids. Germline V gene data show CDR1 as MNHEY and CDR2 as SMNVEV (reference sequence). The V and J ends lost 5 bases and 3 bases, in that order; junction bases with no gene match: 9. Generated by immunoSEQ multiplex PCR, the TCRdb table keeps only in-frame clones and is missing some. Among 63,000 or so clones listed, around 80% were seen once. This sequence joins TRBV27 and TRBJ1-2, with TRBD1 matching over 7 bases. The sequence was obtained from an adult with an advanced solid tumor such as melanoma, head and neck, liver or kidney cancer. The sample was CD4+ or CD8+ T cells sorted from blood, taken in a trial of the OX40 agonist ivuxolimab. CDR3 protein: CASSLRQGSYYGYTF. In DNA form, the CDR3 reads TGTGCCAGCAGTCTCCGACAGGGCAGCTACTATGGCTACACCTTC.